Shown below are 4 T cell receptor beta chains from a single sample sequenced in a study of shared clonotypes between healthy human individuals. Data came from immunoSEQ multiplex PCR; TCRdb stores just in-frame clones and leaves some out. Found here are about 680,000 clones, more than 70% of them singletons; the top ten hold roughly 1.8%. Material: memory CD4+ T cells sorted from blood. Subset meaning: CD45RA-negative fraction. These TCRs come from a woman aged 25-40 years in good health.

This chain connects TRBV5-1 to TRBJ2-5; 15 bases line up with TRBD2. This CDR3 contains 18 residues. Germline V gene lookup returns CDR1 SGHRS and CDR2 YFSETQ. Losses at the gene ends were 0 bases for V and 4 bases for J; bases not matched to a gene: 7. The CDR3, as DNA: TGCGCCAGCAGCTTGGGGACTAGCGGGAGGGCCTCGCCAGAGACCCAGTACTTC. This sequence encodes CASSLGTSGRASPETQYF.

As for this clone: Distinct nucleotide sequences in the sample also encode this CDR3. This rearrangement joins TRBV15 to TRBJ1-1; D ambiguous. Germline V gene sequence: CDR1 LNHNV, CDR2 YYDKDF (reference sequence). This CDR3 is 13 amino acids long. The V end was cut by 1 base, the J end by 1 base, with 4 bases between. The CDR3 here is CATSRAGNTEAFF. The DNA of the CDR3 is TGTGCCACCAGCAGAGCGGGGAACACTGAAGCTTTCTTT.

The chain recombines TRBV19 with TRBJ1-4; 9 nucleotides agree with TRBD1. Germline trimming cut 6 bases from V and 2 bases from J; bases unmatched to any gene: 4. Germline V gene data show CDR1 as LNHDA and CDR2 as SQIVND (reference sequence). This CDR3 comprises 15 residues. CDR3 DNA sequence: TGTGCCAGTAGGCCAACAGGGGGCACTAATGAAAAACTGTTTTTT. This gives the protein CASRPTGGTNEKLFF.

V usage is TRBV7-3 and J usage is TRBJ2-1, with D possibly called TRBD1 or TRBD2 (5 bases each). The CDR3 is made up of 14 amino acids. The V gene lost 2 bases and the J gene lost 10 bases, with 15 bases spanning the gap. Germline values: CDR1 SGHTA, CDR2 FQGTGA. CDR3 DNA sequence: TGTGCCAGCAGCTTAGTTTCCGGGGCCCGGGAGCAGTTCTTC. Translating it yields CASSLVSGAREQFF.